This T cell receptor (beta chain) was recorded in a study of Ad26.COV2.S vaccination and SARS-CoV-2 variants. Specified treatment: roughly 18 received Ad26.COV2.S at low or high dose, single or two shots; 5 received placebo; per-sample allocation not given. The samples date from day 63 after the first vaccine or placebo injection. The repertoire was sequenced with immunoSEQ multiplex PCR; TCRdb's copy has only in-frame clones and lacks some. The sample lists 200,000 to 300,000 clones; around 90% were seen once. The sample consisted of peripheral blood, taken in a trial of Ad26.COV2.S vaccine versus placebo. The TCR was taken from a person between 18 and 59 years old who received the Ad26.COV2.S COVID-19 vaccine or a placebo.

CDR3 protein: CASRYGTGVDYGYTF. The DNA of the CDR3 is TGCGCCAGCAGATATGGGACAGGGGTTGACTATGGCTACACCTTC. The chain links TRBV5-1 to TRBJ1-2; 10 nucleotides agree with TRBD1. Germline CDR1 SGHRS, CDR2 YFSETQ. This CDR3 spans 15 amino acids. J was trimmed by 3 bases and V by 5 bases; bases with no gene match: 7.